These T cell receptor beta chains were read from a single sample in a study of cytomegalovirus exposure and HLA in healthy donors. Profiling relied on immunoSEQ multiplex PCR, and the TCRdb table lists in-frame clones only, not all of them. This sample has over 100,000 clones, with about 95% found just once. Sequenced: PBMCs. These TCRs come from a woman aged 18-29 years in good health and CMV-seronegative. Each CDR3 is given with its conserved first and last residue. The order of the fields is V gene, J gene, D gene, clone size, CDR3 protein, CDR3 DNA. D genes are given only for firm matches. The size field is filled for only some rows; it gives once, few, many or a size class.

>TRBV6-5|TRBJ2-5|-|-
CASSWYQGGQETQYF
TGTGCCAGCAGCTGGTACCAGGGGGGTCAAGAGACCCAGTACTTC
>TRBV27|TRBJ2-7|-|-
CASSLRQVGYEQYF
TGTGCCAGCAGTTTAAGACAGGTGGGCTACGAGCAGTACTTC
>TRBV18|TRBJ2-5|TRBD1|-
CASSQQGQGAKTQYF
TGTGCCAGCTCACAACAAGGACAGGGCGCGAAGACCCAGTACTTC
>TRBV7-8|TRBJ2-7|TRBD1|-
CASSLVTGTGVGEQYF
TGTGCCAGCAGCTTAGTGACCGGGACAGGGGTTGGCGAGCAGTACTTC
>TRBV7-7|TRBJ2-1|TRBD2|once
CASSLRQAGGNEQFF
TGTGCTAGCAGCTTAAGACAAGCGGGGGGAAATGAGCAGTTCTTC
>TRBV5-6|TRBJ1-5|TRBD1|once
CASSSGTGNYQPQHF
TGTGCCAGCAGCTCCGGGACAGGGAATTATCAGCCCCAGCATTTT
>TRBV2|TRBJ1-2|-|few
CASSEGDGYTF
TGTGCCAGCAGTGAAGGCGATGGCTACACCTTC
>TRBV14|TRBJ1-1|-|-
CASSLYMNTEAFF
TGTGCCAGCAGCCTTTATATGAACACTGAAGCTTTCTTT
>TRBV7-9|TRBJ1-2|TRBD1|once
CASSLRGDRGMDYGYTF
TGTGCCAGCAGCTTAAGGGGGGACAGGGGTATGGACTATGGCTACACCTTC
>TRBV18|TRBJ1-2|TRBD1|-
CASSPPTGSGYTF
TGTGCCAGCTCACCACCGACAGGGTCGGGCTACACCTTC
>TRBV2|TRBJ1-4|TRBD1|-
CASRTGGGEKLFF
TGTGCCAGCAGGACAGGGGGCGGGGAAAAACTGTTTTTT
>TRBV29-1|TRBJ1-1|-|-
CSVDLGGGTEAFF
TGCAGCGTTGATTTGGGAGGTGGCACTGAAGCTTTCTTT
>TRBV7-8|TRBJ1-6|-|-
CASTFIEGNYNSPLHF
TGTGCCAGCACCTTTATTGAGGGAAACTATAATTCACCCCTCCACTTT
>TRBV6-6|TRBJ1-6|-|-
CASSYSGWTDNSPLHF
TGTGCCAGCAGTTACTCTGGTTGGACAGATAATTCACCCCTCCACTTT
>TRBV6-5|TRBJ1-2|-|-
CASSYGGLTGYTF
TGTGCCAGCAGTTACGGGGGCCTTACTGGCTACACCTTC
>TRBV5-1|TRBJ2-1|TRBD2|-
CASSLALGGSYNEQFF
TGCGCCAGCAGCTTGGCCCTGGGGGGGTCCTACAATGAGCAGTTCTTC
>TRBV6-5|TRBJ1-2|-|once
CASSPIRGGYTF
TGTGCCAGCAGTCCAATTAGGGGTGGCTACACCTTC
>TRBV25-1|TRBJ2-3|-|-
CASRDSNVRNTDTQYF
TGTGCCAGCAGGGACTCCAATGTTAGGAACACAGATACGCAGTATTTT
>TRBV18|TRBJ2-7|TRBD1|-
CASSRRDRGSGEQYF
TGTGCCAGCTCACGCCGGGACAGGGGCTCCGGCGAGCAGTACTTC
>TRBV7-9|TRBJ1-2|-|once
CASSLGALGRNGYTF
TGTGCCAGCAGCTTGGGGGCTCTTGGAAGAAATGGCTACACCTTC
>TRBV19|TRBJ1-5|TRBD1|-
CASSSGGSNQPQHF
TGTGCCAGTAGTTCAGGGGGAAGCAATCAGCCCCAGCATTTT
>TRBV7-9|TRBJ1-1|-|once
CASSLVRTLNTEAFF
TGTGCCAGCAGCTTAGTCCGGACACTAAACACTGAAGCTTTCTTT
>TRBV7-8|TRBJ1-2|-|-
CASSLGGLGGYTF
TGTGCCAGCAGCTTAGGGGGCCTAGGTGGCTACACCTTC
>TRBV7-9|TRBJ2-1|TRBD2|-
CASSAGRLRTSGRDNEQFF
TGTGCCAGCAGCGCGGGACGGCTCCGGACTAGCGGGAGGGACAATGAGCAGTTCTTC
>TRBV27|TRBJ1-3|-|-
CASSYPRGGPGNTIYF
TGTGCCAGCAGTTACCCCCGGGGGGGGCCTGGAAACACCATATATTTT
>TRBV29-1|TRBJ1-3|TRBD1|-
CSAGTGSRNTIYF
TGCAGCGCTGGGACAGGGAGCCGCAACACCATATATTTT
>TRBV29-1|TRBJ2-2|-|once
CSVVNSNTGELFF
TGCAGCGTTGTAAACAGTAACACCGGGGAGCTGTTTTTT
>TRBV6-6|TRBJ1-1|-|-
CASSFRRGTEAFF
TGTGCCAGCAGTTTCAGGAGGGGCACTGAAGCTTTCTTT
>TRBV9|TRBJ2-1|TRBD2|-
CASSYSGGASGEQFF
TGTGCCAGCAGCTATAGCGGGGGGGCCTCGGGTGAGCAGTTCTTC
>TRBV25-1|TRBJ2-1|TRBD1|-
CASSEYTDRVRNEQFF
TGTGCCAGCAGTGAATATACGGACAGGGTACGGAATGAGCAGTTCTTC